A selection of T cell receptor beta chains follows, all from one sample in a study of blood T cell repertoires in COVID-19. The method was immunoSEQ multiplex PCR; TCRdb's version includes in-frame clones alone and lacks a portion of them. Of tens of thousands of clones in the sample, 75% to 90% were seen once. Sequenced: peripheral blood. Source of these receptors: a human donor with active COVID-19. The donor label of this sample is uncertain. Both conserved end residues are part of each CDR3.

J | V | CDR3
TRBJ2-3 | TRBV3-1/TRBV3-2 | CASSPADVAGLGADTQYF
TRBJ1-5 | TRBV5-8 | CASSLVRTGNQPQHF
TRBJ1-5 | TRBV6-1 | CASSESGGNQPQHF
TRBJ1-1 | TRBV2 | CASSPRQEAFF
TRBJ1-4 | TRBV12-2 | CASRFGTGGLFF
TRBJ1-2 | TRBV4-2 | CASSQDGTATNYGYTF
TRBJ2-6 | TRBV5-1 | CASSLRGGANVLTF
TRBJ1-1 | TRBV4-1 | CASSPYGQGYTEAFF
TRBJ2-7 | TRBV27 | CASSLSLGYRSYEQYF
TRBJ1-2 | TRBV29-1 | CSVALSGGYTF
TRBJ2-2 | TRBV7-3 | CASSLTARAQNTGELFF
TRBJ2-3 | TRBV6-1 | CASSEGAGGPTDTQYF
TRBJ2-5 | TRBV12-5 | CASGLGSGGGETQYF
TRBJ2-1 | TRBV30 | CAWVYEQFF
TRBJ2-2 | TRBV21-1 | CASSKVGRENTGELFF
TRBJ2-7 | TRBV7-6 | CASSLGTGPREEQYF
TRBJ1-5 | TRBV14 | CASSQGKGSNQPQHF
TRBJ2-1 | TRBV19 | CASSPGLAGPRNEQFF
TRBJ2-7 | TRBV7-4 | CASSLNRPHEQYF
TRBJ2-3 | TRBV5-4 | CASSLGTGGLTDTQYF
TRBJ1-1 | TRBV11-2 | CASSVLTGMNAEAFF
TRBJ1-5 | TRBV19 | CASSIAGRSNQPQHF
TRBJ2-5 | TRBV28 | CASRLPGQGETQYF
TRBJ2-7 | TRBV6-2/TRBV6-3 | CASSYDLLTGLAGGSYEQYF
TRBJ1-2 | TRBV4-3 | CASRETPGQGAYGYTF
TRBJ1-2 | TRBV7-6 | CASGQGEASGYTF
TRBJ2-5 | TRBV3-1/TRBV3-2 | CASSQASGGGETQYF
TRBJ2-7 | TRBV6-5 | CASSYSPGGTYEQYF
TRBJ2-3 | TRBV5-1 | CASRRSSTDTQYF
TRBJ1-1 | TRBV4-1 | CASSLGQGGTEAFF
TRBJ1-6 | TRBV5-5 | CASSGDREVYSPLHF
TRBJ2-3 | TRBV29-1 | CSVVIAGNTQYF
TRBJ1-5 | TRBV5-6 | CASSFGGGGQPQHF
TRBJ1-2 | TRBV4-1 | CASSQSLDSNYGYTF
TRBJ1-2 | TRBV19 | CASSIRTANYGYTF
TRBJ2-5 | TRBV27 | CASSPRDLQETQYF
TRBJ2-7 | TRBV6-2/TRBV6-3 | CASSYPTSGEDYEQYF
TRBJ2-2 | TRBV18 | CASSPPIGGGRGTGELFF
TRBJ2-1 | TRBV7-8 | CASSKGLVGEQFF
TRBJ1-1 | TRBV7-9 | CASSPAWRNTEAFF